This TCR beta chain was recorded in a study of blood T cell repertoires in COVID-19. Study-wide context: The United States, Italy and Spain were the sources of the acute and convalescent COVID-19 samples. T cells, B-cell-depleted T cells, or PBMCs provided the cDNA or gDNA that served as material.

This CDR3 is 15 amino acids long. The germline V gene encodes CDR1 MNHEY and CDR2 SVGAGI. The V and J ends lost 0 bases and 4 bases respectively, with 10 bases between them. Worth noting for this clone: Other DNA variants within this sample encode the same CDR3.

As originally analysed: Reference gene primer amplification yielded estimated nucleated cell counts. The protocol was immunoSEQ multiplex PCR, while the TCRdb copy is restricted to in-frame clones and leaves out a portion. That table gives V, J and clone size, and the DNA gave D and trimming. The sample contains about 300,000 clones, about 83% of which appear only once. The chain joins TRBV6-5 to TRBJ1-3; D remains ambiguous. The sequence came from a woman in her forties or fifties with acute or convalescent COVID-19. Sequenced: peripheral blood. The CDR3 region is CASSYSGNSGNTIYF. The CDR3 DNA sequence: TGTGCCAGCAGTTACTCGGGCAATTCCGGAAACACCATATATTTT.